Each of the 9 T cell receptor beta chains below was sequenced from the same sample in a study of shared clonotypes between healthy human individuals. TCRdb's table, derived via immunoSEQ multiplex PCR, lists solely in-frame clones and lacks some. The profile shows around 2.1 million clones, roughly 95% of them singletons. Sequences were obtained from naive CD4+ T cells sorted from blood. Subset specified: CD45RA+ positively selected. The source of these receptors is a man younger than 35 in good health.

This chain uses TRBV28 with TRBJ1-6; the D gene is possibly TRBD1 (6 bases). This CDR3 region has 18 residues. Looked up from germline, CDR1 is MDHEN and CDR2 is SYDVKM. The V and J ends lost 4 bases and 4 bases respectively, with 20 bases between them. The CDR3 protein is CASSYPRAGAGYNSPLHF. The CDR3 DNA reads as TGTGCCAGCAGTTACCCTAGAGCAGGGGCTGGGTATAATTCACCCCTCCACTTT. Full variable domain (rest looked up from reference TRBV28 and TRBJ1-6): DVKVTQSSRYLVKRTGEKVFLECVQDMDHENMFWYRQDPGLGLRLIYFSYDVKMKEKGDIPEGYSVSREKKERFSLILESASTNQTSMYLCASSYPRAGAGYNSPLHFGNGTRLTVT.

V and J are TRBV18 and TRBJ1-3, with D possibly matching TRBD1 (6 bases). The CDR3 totals 13 residues. V was shortened by 3 bases and J by 4 bases, with 7 bases between the two germline ends. Looked up from germline, CDR1 is KGHSH and CDR2 is LQKENI. For the CDR3, the DNA is TGTGCCAGCTCACCTACAGGGGGAAACACCATATATTTT. Translated, it gives CASSPTGGNTIYF.

The V gene is TRBV7-3, the J gene TRBJ2-2, with D uncertain. The germline V and J ends were trimmed by 0 bases and 8 bases, with 19 bases remaining between them. The CDR3 has 17 amino acids. Germline V gene sequence: CDR1 SGHTA, CDR2 FQGTGA. The CDR3 is CASSLTAQKFKGGELFF. Here the CDR3 DNA reads TGTGCCAGCAGCTTAACGGCGCAGAAGTTCAAGGGTGGGGAGCTGTTTTTT.

The gene calls are TRBV7-2 and TRBJ2-2; 13 bases map to TRBD2. The germline V gene has CDR1 SGHTA and CDR2 FQGNSA. The CDR3 sequence is 16 residues long. The ends lost 4 bases at V and 4 bases at J; junction bases unmatched: 3. The CDR3 spells CASSSRTSGSTGELFF. For the CDR3, the DNA is TGTGCCAGCAGCTCCAGGACTAGCGGGAGCACCGGGGAGCTGTTTTTT.

The chain uses TRBV28 and TRBJ1-2; TRBD1 matches 7 bases. Germline CDR1 and CDR2: MDHEN and SYDVKM. This CDR3 is built from 15 residues. Trimming removed 6 bases from V and 5 bases from J; junction bases left unmatched: 12. The CDR3 bases are TGTGCCAGCAGCCTAGGAGGGGCAGGGGGGTATGGCTACACCTTC. This codes for CASSLGGAGGYGYTF.

CDR3 nucleotide sequence: TGCGCCAGCAGTGACCGTGACAGGGGCCGCACCGGGGAGCTGTTTTTT. Protein sequence: CASSDRDRGRTGELFF. The genes are TRBV10-1 and TRBJ2-2, with 8 bases identical to TRBD1. The CDR3 runs to 16 residues. The ends lost 3 bases at V and 4 bases at J; junction bases unmatched: 7. Per germline, CDR1 WNHNN and CDR2 SYGVQD (reference sequence).

The rearrangement uses TRBV7-9 and TRBJ2-7; 10 nucleotides agree with TRBD2. CDR3 size: 16 residues. The germline V gene has CDR1 SEHNR and CDR2 FQNEAQ (reference sequence). Trimming removed 2 bases from V and 4 bases from J; junction bases left unmatched: 8. The CDR3 sequence: CASSLRAGGTHYEQYF. The CDR3 nucleotides read TGTGCCAGCAGCTTACGAGCGGGGGGGACCCATTACGAGCAGTACTTC.

The CDR3: CASSLRLAGVSSYEQYF. The CDR3 DNA reads as TGTGCCAGCAGTTTAAGGCTAGCGGGAGTTTCCTCCTACGAGCAGTACTTC. The chain uses TRBV28 and TRBJ2-7; 10 bases line up with TRBD2. Trimming removed 2 bases from V and 0 bases from J; junction bases left unmatched: 7. Germline CDR1 MDHEN, CDR2 SYDVKM. There are 17 residues in the CDR3.

The V gene is TRBV27, the J gene TRBJ1-5; a possible D gene is TRBD1 (6 bases). This CDR3 is built from 17 residues. Between the trimmed V and J ends, which lost 5 bases and 1 base, there was a span of 18 bases. Germline loops: CDR1 MNHEY, CDR2 SMNVEV (reference sequence). This CDR3 reads CASSLRGGGQSNQPQHF. The CDR3 bases are TGTGCCAGCAGTCTCCGAGGAGGGGGTCAGAGCAATCAGCCCCAGCATTTT.